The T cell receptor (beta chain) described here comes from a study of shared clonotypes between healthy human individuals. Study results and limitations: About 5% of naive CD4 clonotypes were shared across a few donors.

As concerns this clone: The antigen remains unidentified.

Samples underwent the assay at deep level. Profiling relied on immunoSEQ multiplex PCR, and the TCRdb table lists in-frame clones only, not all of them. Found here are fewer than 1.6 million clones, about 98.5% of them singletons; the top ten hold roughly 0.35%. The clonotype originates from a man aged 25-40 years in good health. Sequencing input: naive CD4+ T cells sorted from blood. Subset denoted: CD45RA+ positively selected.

CDR3 bases: TGTGCCAGCAGCCGCGGGGGGTTAAACTATGGCTACACCTTC. It specifies CASSRGGLNYGYTF. The V gene is TRBV14, the J gene TRBJ1-2, with D tentatively TRBD1 (5 bases). This CDR3 comprises 14 residues. With 4 bases removed from V and 2 bases from J, the gap between germline ends came to 11 bases. Germline V lookup: CDR1 SGHDN, CDR2 FVKESK.